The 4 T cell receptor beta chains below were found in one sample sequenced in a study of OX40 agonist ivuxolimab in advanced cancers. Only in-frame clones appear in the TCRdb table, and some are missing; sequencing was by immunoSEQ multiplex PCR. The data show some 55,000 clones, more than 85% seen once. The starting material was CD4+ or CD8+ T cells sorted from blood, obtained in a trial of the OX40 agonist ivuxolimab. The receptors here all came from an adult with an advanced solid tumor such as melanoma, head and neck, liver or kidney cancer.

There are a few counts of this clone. The CDR3 DNA reads as TGTGCCAGCAGCTTAGATCGGTTATACGAGCAGTACTTC. Its protein product is CASSLDRLYEQYF. This rearrangement joins TRBV11-2 to TRBJ2-7; no reliable D call. Germline V CDR1 and CDR2: SGHAT, FQNNGV. This CDR3 region has 13 residues. V was shortened by 0 bases and J by 4 bases, with 7 bases between the two germline ends.

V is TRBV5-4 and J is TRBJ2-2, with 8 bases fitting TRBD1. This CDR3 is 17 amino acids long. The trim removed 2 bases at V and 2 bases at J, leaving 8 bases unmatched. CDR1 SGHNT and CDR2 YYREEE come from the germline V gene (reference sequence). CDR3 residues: CASSFGFQGANTGELFF. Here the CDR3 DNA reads TGTGCCAGCAGCTTCGGTTTCCAGGGGGCAAACACCGGGGAGCTGTTTTTT.

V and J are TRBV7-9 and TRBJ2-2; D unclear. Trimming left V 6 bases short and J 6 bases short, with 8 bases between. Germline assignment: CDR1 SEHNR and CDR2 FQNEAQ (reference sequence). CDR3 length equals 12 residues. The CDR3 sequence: CASSWISGELFF. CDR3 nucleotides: TGTGCCAGCAGTTGGATCTCCGGGGAGCTGTTTTTT. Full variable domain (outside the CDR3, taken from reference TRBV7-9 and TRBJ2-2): DTGVSQNPRHKITKRGQNVTFRCDPISEHNRLYWYRQTLGQGPEFLTYFQNEAQLEKSRLLSDRFSAERPKGSFSTLEIQRTEQGDSAMYLCASSWISGELFFGEGSRLTVL.

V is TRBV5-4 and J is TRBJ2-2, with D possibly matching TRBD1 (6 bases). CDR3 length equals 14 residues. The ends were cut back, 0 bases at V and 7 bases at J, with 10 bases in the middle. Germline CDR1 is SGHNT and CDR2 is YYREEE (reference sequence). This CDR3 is CASSLEGVVGELFF. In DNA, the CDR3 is TGTGCCAGCAGCTTGGAGGGGGTTGTCGGGGAGCTGTTTTTT. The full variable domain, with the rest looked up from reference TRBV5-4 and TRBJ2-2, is ETGVTQSPTHLIKTRGQQVTLRCSSQSGHNTVSWYQQALGQGPQFIFQYYREEENGRGNFPPRFSGLQFPNYSSELNVNALELDDSALYLCASSLEGVVGELFFGEGSRLTVL.